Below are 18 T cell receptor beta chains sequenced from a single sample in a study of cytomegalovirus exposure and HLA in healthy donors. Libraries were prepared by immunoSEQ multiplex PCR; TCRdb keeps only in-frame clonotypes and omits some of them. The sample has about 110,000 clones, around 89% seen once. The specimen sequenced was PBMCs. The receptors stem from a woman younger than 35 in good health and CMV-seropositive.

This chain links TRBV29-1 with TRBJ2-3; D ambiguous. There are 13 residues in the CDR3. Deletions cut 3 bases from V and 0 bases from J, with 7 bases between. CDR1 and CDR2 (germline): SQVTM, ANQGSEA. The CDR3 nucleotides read TGCAGCGTTGAGAGGCCTAGCACAGATACGCAGTATTTT. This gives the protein CSVERPSTDTQYF.

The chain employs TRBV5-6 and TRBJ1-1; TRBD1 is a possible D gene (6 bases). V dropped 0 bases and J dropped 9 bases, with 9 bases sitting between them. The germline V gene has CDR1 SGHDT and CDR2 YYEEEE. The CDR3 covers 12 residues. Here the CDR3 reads CASSLVGTQAFF. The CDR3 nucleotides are TGTGCCAGCAGCTTGGTCGGGACACAAGCTTTCTTT.

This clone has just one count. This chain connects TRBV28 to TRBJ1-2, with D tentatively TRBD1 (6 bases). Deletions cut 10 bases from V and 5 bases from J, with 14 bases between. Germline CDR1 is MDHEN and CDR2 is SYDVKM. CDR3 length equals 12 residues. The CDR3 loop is CATGGRGYGYTF. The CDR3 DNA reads TGTGCCACCGGGGGGAGGGGGTATGGCTACACCTTC.

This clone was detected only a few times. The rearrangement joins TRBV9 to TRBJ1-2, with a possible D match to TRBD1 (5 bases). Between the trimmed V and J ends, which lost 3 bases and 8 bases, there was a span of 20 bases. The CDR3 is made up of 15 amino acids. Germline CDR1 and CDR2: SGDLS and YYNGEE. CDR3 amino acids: CASSARDGPMKGYTF. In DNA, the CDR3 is TGTGCCAGCAGCGCGCGGGACGGTCCTATGAAGGGCTACACCTTC.

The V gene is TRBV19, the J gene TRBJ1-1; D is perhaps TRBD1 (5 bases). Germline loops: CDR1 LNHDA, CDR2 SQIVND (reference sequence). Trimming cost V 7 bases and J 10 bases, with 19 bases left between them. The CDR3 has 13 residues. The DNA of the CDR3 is TGTGCCAGTACCCTACCAAGGGGATTTGGAGCTTTCTTT. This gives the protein CASTLPRGFGAFF. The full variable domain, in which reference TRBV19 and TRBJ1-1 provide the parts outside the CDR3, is DGGITQSPKYLFRKEGQNVTLSCEQNLNHDAMYWYRQDPGQGLRLIYYSQIVNDFQKGDIAEGYSVSREKKESFPLTVTSAQKNPTAFYLCASTLPRGFGAFFGQGTRLTVV.

CDR3: CASSLAGGETYNEQFF. CDR3 DNA sequence: TGTGCCAGCAGCTTAGCGGGGGGGGAAACCTACAATGAGCAGTTCTTC. V usage is TRBV11-2 and J usage is TRBJ2-1; TRBD2 matches at 8 bases. The V gene end was trimmed by 1 base and the J gene end by 2 bases; junction bases not matched to a gene: 4. The length of the CDR3 is 16 residues. Per germline, CDR1 SGHAT and CDR2 FQNNGV.

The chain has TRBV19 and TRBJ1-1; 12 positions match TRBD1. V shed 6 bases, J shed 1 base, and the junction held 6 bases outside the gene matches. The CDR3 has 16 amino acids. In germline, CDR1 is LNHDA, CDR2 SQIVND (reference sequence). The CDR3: CASRRDRGHRNTEAFF. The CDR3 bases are TGTGCCAGTAGACGGGACAGGGGGCATAGGAACACTGAAGCTTTCTTT.

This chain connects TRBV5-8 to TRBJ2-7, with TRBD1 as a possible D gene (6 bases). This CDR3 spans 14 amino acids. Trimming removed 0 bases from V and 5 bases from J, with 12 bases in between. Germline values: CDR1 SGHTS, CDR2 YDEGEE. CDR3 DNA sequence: TGTGCCAGCAGCTTGGGTCAGGGGAGTAACGAGCAGTACTTC. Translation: CASSLGQGSNEQYF. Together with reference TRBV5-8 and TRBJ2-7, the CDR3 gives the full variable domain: EAGVTQSPTHLIKTRGQQATLRCSPISGHTSVYWYQQALGLGLQFLLWYDEGEERNRGNFPPRFSGRQFPNYSSELNVNALELEDSALYLCASSLGQGSNEQYFGPGTRLTVT.

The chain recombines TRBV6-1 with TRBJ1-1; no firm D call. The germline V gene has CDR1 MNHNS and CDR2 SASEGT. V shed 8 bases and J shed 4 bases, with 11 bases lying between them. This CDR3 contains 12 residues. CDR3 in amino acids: CASLLRGTEAFF. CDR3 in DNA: TGTGCCAGCCTTCTACGAGGCACTGAAGCTTTCTTT.

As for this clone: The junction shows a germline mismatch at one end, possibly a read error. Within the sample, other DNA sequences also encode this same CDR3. The CDR3: CSAGSGGFTEAFF. In DNA, the CDR3 is TGTAGCGCCGGTTCGGGGGGCTTTACTGAAGCTTTCTTT. The genes are TRBV29-1 and TRBJ1-1; weak D call: TRBD1 (6 bases). There are 13 residues in the CDR3. CDR1 SQVTM and CDR2 ANQGSEA come from the germline V gene.

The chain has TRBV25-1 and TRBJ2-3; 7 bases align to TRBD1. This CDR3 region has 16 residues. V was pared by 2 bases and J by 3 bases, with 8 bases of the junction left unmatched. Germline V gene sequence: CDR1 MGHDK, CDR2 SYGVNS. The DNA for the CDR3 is TGTGCCAGCAGTGAAGGGGGACAGTGGAGTACAGATACGCAGTATTTT. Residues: CASSEGGQWSTDTQYF. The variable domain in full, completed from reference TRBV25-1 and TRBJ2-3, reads EADIYQTPRYLVIGTGKKITLECSQTMGHDKMYWYQQDPGMELHLIHYSYGVNSTEKGDLSSESTVSRIRTEHFPLTLESARPSHTSQYLCASSEGGQWSTDTQYFGPGTRLTVL.

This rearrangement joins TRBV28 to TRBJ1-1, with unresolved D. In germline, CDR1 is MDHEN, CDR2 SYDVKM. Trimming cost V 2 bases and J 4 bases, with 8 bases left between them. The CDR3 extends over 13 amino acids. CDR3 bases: TGTGCCAGCAGTTTACCGGCGGTCACTGAAGCTTTCTTT. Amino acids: CASSLPAVTEAFF.

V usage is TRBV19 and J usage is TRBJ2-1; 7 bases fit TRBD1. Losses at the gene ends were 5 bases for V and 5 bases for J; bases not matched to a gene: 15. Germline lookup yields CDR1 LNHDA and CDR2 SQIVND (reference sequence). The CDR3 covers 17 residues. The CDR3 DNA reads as TGTGCCAGTAGTCGTTCCACTGACAGGGCAATTAACAATGAGCAGTTCTTC. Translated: CASSRSTDRAINNEQFF.

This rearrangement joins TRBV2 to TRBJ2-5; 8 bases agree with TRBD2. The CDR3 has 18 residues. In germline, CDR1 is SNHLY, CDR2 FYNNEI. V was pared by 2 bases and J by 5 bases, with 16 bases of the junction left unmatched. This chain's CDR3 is CASSEKGRAGGSWETQYF. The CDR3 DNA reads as TGTGCCAGCAGTGAAAAGGGCAGGGCGGGGGGTTCTTGGGAGACCCAGTACTTC.

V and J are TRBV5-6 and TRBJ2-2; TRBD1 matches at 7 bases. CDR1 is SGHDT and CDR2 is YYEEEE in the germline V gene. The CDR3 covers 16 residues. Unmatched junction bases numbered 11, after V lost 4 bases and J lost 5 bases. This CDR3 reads CASSGNSGGRTGELFF. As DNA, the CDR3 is TGTGCCAGCAGCGGAAACTCAGGGGGACGGACCGGGGAGCTGTTTTTT.

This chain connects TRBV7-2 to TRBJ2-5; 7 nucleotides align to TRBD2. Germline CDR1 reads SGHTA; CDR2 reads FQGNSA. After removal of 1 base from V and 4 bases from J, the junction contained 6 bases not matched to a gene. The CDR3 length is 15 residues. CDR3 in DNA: TGTGCCAGCAGCTTAGTCGGCGGGGGAGCAGAGACCCAGTACTTC. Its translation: CASSLVGGGAETQYF.

The CDR3 loop is CASSLNSGGAGDTQYF. CDR3 bases: TGTGCCAGCAGTTTAAATAGCGGGGGGGCCGGAGATACGCAGTATTTT. The chain employs TRBV27 and TRBJ2-3, with TRBD2 identical over 11 bases. CDR1 is MNHEY, CDR2 SMNVEV, per germline (reference sequence). The CDR3 has 16 residues. V trimming: 2 bases; J trimming: 5 bases; junction bases outside the gene matches: 6.

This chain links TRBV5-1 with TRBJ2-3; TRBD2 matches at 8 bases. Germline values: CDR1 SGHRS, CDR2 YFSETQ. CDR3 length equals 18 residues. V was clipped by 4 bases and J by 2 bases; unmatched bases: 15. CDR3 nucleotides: TGCGCCAGCAGCCGAAGGAAGAGTAGCGGGGCATCCACAGATACGCAGTATTTT. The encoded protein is CASSRRKSSGASTDTQYF.